This T cell receptor (beta chain) is drawn from a study of graft-versus-host responses after intestinal transplantation. Study background: Transplant recipients had multivisceral, liver-intestinal, or isolated intestinal grafts. The recipients all started with anti-thymocyte globulin induction and then took tacrolimus and steroids for 3 to 4 years.

V shed 0 bases and J 7 bases; nucleotides not matched to a gene: 8. Germline V gives CDR1 SGHNT, CDR2 YYREEE (reference sequence). The CDR3 consists of 15 residues. Sequenced by immunoSEQ multiplex PCR; TCRdb stores in-frame clones only, minus some. Here the sample spans 90,000 to 150,000 clones, over 85% being singletons. About this clone itself: Its antigen is unidentified.

Whole-study findings and limits: Allografts carried high graft-versus-host to host-versus-graft clonal ratios in patients having graft-donor T cell macrochimerism. After transplant, early declines in HvG clones were associated with peak levels of circulating GvH clones.

The starting material was unstimulated CD4+ T cells sorted from spleen or lymph node cells, obtained before intestinal transplant. The receptor comes from a human donor who received an intestinal transplant. This sequence joins TRBV5-4 and TRBJ2-7; 9 nucleotides line up with TRBD2. This CDR3 reads CASSLDSGSLGEQYF. CDR3 DNA sequence: TGTGCCAGCAGCTTGGATAGCGGGAGCTTGGGAGAGCAGTACTTC.